The present T cell receptor (beta chain) was sequenced within a study of cytomegalovirus exposure and HLA in healthy donors. V lost 6 bases, J lost 10 bases, and 12 bases stayed unmatched. The CDR3 sequence is 14 residues long. Germline lookup yields CDR1 MDHEN and CDR2 SYDVKM. Vbeta (60) and Jbeta (13) primers were used in the PCR. Sequencing used immunoSEQ multiplex PCR; TCRdb keeps in-frame clones, though not all of them. The data contain about 200,000 clones, roughly 80% of them singletons. The chain recombines TRBV28 with TRBJ1-1, with TRBD1 identical over 9 bases. This TCR was recovered from a man aged 25-40 years in good health and CMV-seronegative. Sample: PBMCs. The CDR3 reads CASSTGTGLVGAFF. The DNA of the CDR3 is TGTGCCAGCAGCACCGGGACAGGGCTAGTGGGAGCTTTCTTT.